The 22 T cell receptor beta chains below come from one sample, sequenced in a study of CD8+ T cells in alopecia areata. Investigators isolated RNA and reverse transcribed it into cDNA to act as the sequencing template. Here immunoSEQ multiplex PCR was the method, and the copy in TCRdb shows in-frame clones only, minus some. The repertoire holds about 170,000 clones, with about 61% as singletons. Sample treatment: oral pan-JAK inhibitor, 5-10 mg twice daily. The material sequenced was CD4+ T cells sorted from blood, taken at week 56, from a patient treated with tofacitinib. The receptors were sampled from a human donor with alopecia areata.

The CDR3: CASSYQGPNQPQHF. The CDR3 coding sequence is TGTGCCAGCAGTTACCAGGGGCCCAATCAGCCCCAGCATTTT. The chain recombines TRBV6-5 with TRBJ1-5; D may be TRBD1 (6 bases). V was cut by 2 bases and J by 3 bases, with 8 bases left in between. CDR1 MNHEY and CDR2 SVGAGI come from the germline V gene. The CDR3 sequence is 14 residues long.

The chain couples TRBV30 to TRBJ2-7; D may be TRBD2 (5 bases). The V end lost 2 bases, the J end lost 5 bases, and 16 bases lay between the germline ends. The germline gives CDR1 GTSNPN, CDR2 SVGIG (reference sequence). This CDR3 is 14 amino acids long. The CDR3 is CAWSRGTAGDEQYF. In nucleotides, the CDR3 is TGTGCCTGGAGTCGGGGAACGGCCGGGGACGAGCAGTACTTC.

CDR3 protein: CASSLDRSDYEQYF. CDR3 DNA: TGCGCCAGCAGCTTGGACCGTTCGGATTACGAGCAGTACTTC. This sequence joins TRBV5-1 and TRBJ2-7; D remains unclear. In germline, CDR1 is SGHRS, CDR2 YFSETQ. There are 14 residues in the CDR3. V gave up 0 bases and J gave up 4 bases, with 11 bases separating them.

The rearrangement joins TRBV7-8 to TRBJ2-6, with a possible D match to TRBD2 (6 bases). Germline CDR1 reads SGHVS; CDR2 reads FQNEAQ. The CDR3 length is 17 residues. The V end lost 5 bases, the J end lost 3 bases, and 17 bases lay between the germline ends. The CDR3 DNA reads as TGTGCCAGCAGCCCTAGAGGAGGGACCGGTGGGGCCAACGTCCTGACTTTC. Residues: CASSPRGGTGGANVLTF.

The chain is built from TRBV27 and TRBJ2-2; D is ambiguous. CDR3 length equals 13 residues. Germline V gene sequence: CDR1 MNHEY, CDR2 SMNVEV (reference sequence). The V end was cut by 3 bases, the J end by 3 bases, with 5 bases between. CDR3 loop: CASSLSYTGELFF. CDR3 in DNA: TGTGCCAGCAGTTTGTCTTACACCGGGGAGCTGTTTTTT.

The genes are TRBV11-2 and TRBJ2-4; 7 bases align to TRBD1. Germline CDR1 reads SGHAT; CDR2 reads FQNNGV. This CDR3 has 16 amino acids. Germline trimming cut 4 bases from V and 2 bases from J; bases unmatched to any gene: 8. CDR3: CASSWQGVTTKNIQYF. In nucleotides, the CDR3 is TGTGCCAGCAGCTGGCAGGGGGTAACCACCAAAAACATTCAGTACTTC.

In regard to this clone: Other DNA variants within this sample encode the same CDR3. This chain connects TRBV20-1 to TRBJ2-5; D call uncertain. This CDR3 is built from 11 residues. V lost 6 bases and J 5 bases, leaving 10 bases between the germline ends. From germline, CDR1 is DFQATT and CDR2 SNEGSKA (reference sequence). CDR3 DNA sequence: TGCAGTGCCCCACTTGGGGAGACCCAGTACTTC. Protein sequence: CSAPLGETQYF.

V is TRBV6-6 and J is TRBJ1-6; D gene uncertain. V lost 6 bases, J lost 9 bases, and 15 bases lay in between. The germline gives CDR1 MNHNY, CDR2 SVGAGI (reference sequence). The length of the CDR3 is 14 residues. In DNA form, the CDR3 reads TGTGCCAGCAGCCAAGACGCCATCAGTTCACCCCTCCACTTT. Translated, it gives CASSQDAISSPLHF.

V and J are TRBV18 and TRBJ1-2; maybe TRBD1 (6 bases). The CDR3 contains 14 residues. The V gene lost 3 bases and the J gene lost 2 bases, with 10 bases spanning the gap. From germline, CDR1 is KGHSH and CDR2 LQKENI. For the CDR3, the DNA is TGTGCCAGCTCACCGGACCAGGGGAACTATGGCTACACCTTC. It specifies CASSPDQGNYGYTF.

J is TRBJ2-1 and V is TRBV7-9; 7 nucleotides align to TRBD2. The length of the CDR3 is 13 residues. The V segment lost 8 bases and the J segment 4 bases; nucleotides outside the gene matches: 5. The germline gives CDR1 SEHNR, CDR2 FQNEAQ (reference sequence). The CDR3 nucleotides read TGTGCCAGCCTCGGGGGGACTTACAATGAGCAGTTCTTC. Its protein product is CASLGGTYNEQFF.

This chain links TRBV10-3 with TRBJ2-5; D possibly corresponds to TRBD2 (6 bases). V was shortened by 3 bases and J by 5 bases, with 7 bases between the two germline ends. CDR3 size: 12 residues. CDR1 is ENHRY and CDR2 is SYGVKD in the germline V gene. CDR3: CAISDAGETQYF. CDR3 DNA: TGTGCCATCAGTGACGCGGGGGAGACCCAGTACTTC.

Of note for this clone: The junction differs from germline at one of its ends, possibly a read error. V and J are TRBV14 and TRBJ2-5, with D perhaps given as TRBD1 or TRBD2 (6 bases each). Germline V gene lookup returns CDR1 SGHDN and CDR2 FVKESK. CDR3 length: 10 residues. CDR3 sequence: CASSQGGWDF. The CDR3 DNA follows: TGTGCCAGCAGCCAGGGGGGCTGGGACTTC.

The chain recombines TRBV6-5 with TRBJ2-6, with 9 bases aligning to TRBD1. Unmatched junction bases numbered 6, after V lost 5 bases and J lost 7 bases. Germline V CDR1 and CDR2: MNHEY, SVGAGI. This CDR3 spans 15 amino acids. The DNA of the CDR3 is TGTGCCAGCAGTGCGGACAGGGGACGCGCCAACGTCCTGACTTTC. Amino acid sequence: CASSADRGRANVLTF.

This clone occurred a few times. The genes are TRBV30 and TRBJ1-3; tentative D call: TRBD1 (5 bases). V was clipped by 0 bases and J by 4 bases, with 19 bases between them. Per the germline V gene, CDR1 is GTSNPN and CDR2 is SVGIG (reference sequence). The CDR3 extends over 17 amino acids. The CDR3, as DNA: TGTGCCTGGAGTGTACAAAGGCTCAGGGAACAAGGAAACACCATATATTTT. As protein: CAWSVQRLREQGNTIYF.

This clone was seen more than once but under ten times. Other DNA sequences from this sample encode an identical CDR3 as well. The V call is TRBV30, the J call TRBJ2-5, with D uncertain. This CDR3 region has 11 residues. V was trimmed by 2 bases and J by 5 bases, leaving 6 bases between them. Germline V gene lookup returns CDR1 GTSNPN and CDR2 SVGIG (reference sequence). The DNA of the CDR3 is TGTGCCTGGAGTCCCCAGGAGACCCAGTACTTC. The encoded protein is CAWSPQETQYF.

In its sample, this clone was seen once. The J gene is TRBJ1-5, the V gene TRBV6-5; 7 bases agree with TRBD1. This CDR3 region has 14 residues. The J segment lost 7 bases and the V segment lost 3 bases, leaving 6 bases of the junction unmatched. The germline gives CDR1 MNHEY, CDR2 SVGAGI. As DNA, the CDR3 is TGTGCCAGCAGTTATGACAGGGCAGGCCAGCCCCAGCATTTT. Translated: CASSYDRAGQPQHF.

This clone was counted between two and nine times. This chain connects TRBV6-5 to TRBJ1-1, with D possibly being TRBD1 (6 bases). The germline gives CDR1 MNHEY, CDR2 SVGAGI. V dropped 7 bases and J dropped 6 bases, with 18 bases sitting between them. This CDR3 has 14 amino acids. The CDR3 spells CASNKQGRVPEAFF. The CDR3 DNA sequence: TGTGCCAGCAACAAACAGGGTAGGGTGCCTGAAGCTTTCTTT.

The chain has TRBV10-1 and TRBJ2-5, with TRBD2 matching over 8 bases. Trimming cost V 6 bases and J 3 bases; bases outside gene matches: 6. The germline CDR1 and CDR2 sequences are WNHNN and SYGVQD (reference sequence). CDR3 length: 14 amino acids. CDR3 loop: CASSDPGLEETQYF. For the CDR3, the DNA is TGCGCCAGCAGCGACCCGGGACTAGAAGAGACCCAGTACTTC.

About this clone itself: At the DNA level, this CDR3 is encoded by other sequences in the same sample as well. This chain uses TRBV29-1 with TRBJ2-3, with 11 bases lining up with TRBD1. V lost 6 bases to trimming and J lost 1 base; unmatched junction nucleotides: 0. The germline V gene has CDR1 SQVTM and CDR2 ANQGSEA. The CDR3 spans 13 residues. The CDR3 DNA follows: TGCAGCGTGGACAGGGGGCGCACAGATACGCAGTATTTT. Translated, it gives CSVDRGRTDTQYF.

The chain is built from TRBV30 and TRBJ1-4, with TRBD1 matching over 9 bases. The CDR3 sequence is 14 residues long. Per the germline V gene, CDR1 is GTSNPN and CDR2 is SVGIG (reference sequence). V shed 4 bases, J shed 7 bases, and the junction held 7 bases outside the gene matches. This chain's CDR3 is CAWNPTGGGEKLFF. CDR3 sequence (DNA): TGTGCCTGGAACCCGACAGGGGGAGGTGAAAAACTGTTTTTT.

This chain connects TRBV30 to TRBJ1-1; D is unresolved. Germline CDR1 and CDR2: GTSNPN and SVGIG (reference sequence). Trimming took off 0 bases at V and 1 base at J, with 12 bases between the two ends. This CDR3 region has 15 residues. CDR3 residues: CAWSVAGYGNTEAFF. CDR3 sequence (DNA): TGTGCCTGGAGTGTAGCAGGCTATGGGAACACTGAAGCTTTCTTT.

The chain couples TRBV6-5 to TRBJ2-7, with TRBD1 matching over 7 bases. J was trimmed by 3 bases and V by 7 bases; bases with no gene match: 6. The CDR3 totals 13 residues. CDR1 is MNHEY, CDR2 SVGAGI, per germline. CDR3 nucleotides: TGTGCCAGCACCCTGGGACAGCACTACGAGCAGTACTTC. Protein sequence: CASTLGQHYEQYF.